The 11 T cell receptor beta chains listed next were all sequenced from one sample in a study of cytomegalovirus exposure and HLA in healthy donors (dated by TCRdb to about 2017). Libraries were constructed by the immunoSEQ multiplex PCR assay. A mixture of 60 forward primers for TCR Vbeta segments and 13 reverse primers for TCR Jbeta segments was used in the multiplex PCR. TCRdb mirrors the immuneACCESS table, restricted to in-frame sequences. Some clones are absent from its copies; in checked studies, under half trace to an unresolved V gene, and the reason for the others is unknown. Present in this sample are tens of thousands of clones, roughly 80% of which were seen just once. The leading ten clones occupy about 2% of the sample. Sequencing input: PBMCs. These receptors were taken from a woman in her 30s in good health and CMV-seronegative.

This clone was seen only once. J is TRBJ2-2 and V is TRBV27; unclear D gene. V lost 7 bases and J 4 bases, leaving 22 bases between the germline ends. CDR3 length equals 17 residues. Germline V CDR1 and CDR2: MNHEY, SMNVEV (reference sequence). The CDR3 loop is CASTRRSLLRTTGELFF. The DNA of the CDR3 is TGTGCCAGCACGAGGCGGTCTTTACTCCGTACCACCGGGGAGCTGTTTTTT.

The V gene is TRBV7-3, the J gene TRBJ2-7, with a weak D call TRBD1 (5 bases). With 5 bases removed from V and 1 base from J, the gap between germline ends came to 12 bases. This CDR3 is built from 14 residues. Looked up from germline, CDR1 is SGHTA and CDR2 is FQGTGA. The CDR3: CASSLDIRSYEQYF. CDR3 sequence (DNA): TGTGCCAGCAGCCTGGACATTCGGTCCTACGAGCAGTACTTC.

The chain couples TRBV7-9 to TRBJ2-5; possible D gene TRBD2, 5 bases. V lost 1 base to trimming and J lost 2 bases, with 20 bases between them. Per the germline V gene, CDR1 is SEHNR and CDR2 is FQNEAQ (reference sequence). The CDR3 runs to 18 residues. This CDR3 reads CASSLGRVAGDLQETQYF. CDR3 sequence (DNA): TGTGCCAGCAGCTTAGGGCGGGTTGCAGGCGATTTACAAGAGACCCAGTACTTC.

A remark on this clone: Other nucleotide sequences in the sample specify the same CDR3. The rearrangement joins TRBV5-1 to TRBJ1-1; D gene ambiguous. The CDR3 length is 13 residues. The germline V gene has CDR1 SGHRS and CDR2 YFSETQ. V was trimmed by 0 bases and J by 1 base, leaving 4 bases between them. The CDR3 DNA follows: TGCGCCAGCAGCTTGGCAGGGAACACTGAAGCTTTCTTT. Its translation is CASSLAGNTEAFF.

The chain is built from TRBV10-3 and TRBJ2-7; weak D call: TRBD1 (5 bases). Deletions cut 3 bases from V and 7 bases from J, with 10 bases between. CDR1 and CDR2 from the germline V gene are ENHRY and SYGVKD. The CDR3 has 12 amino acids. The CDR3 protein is CAISDRVGEQYF. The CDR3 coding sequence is TGTGCCATCAGTGACAGGGTGGGGGAGCAGTACTTC.

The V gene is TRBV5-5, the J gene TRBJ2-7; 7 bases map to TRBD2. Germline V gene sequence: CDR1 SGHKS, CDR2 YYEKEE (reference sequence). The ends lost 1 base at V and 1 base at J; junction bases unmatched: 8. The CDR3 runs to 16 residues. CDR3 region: CASSLTSAVISYEQYF. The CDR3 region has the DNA TGTGCCAGCAGCTTGACTAGCGCGGTGATATCCTACGAGCAGTACTTC.

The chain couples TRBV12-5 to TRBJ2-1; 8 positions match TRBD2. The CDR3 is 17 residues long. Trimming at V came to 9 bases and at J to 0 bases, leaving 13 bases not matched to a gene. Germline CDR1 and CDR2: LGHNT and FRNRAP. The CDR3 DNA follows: TGTGCTAGCTCGCCCCTAGCGGGCGCCAGCTCCTACAATGAGCAGTTCTTC. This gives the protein CASSPLAGASSYNEQFF.

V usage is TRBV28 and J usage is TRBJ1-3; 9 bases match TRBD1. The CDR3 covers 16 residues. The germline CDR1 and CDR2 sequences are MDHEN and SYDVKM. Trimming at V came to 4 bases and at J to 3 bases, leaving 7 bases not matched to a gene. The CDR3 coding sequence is TGTGCCAGCAGTTCTCCCGGGACAGGGTTTGGAAACACCATATATTTT. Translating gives CASSSPGTGFGNTIYF.

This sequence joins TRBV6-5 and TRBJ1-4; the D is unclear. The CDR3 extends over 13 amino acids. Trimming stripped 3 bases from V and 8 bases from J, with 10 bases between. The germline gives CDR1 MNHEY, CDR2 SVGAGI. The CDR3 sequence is CASSYGGYEKLFF. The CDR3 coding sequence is TGTGCCAGCAGTTATGGAGGGTACGAAAAACTGTTTTTT.

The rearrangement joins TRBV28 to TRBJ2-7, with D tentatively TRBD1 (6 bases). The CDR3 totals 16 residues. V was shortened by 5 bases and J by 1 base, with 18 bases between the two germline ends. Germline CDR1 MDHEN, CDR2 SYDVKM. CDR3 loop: CASSGAQGQLSYEQYF. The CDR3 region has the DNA TGTGCCAGCAGTGGGGCCCAGGGGCAACTGTCCTACGAGCAGTACTTC.

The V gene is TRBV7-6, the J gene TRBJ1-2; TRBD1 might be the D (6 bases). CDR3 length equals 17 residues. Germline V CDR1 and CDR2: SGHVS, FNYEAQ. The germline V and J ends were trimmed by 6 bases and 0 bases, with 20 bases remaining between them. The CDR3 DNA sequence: TGTGCCAGCAGTTCAATCACAGGGAAAGGGGCTAACTATGGCTACACCTTC. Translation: CASSSITGKGANYGYTF.